These 21 T cell receptor beta chains were sequenced from one sample in a study of early T cells in non-severe SARS-CoV-2 infection. TCRdb re-analysed the 5' RACE reads in MiXCR, keeping a single row per CDR3 protein. The sample records about 42,000 distinct CDR3 sequences, roughly 7.1% being singletons. The specimen sequenced was whole blood. These receptors were collected from an adult who was a healthcare worker with PCR-confirmed SARS-CoV-2 infection or an uninfected control (not recorded which).

The table lists this clonotype with a few counts. The chain joins TRBV2 to TRBJ1-1; the D is unclear. The V gene lost 6 bases and the J gene lost 5 bases, with 13 bases spanning the gap. Germline V gives CDR1 SNHLY, CDR2 FYNNEI. The CDR3 has 13 residues. CDR3 residues: CASRLGVETEAFF. In nucleotides, the CDR3 is TGTGCCAGCAGGCTGGGAGTGGAAACTGAAGCTTTCTTT.

Ten or more counts support this clonotype. The chain couples TRBV5-1 to TRBJ2-3, with D maybe TRBD1 (6 bases). CDR3 length: 14 residues. The V end lost 5 bases, the J end lost 3 bases, and 13 bases lay between the germline ends. Germline CDR1 reads SGHRS; CDR2 reads YFSETQ. The DNA for the CDR3 is TGCGCCAGCAGTCCCGGACAGAGGACAGATACGCAGTATTTT. Amino acid sequence: CASSPGQRTDTQYF.

The chain employs TRBV16 and TRBJ2-6, with D unclear. The V gene lost 8 bases and the J gene lost 4 bases, with 9 bases spanning the gap. This CDR3 spans 13 amino acids. Germline V gene data show CDR1 as KGHSY and CDR2 as FQNENV. The CDR3 protein is CASARSGANVLTF. For the CDR3, the DNA is TGTGCCAGCGCACGATCCGGGGCCAACGTCCTGACTTTC. Based on the CDR3 plus reference TRBV16 and TRBJ2-6, the full variable domain is GEEVAQTPKHLVRGEGQKAKLYCAPIKGHSYVFWYQQVLKNEFKFLISFQNENVFDETGMPKERFSAKCLPNSPCSLEIQATKLEDSAVYFCASARSGANVLTFGAGSRLTVL.

This clonotype was picked up a small number of times. The V call is TRBV27, the J call TRBJ2-1; 10 bases line up with TRBD1. Germline values: CDR1 MNHEY, CDR2 SMNVEV (reference sequence). The CDR3 is 16 residues long. V was clipped by 3 bases and J by 5 bases; unmatched bases: 7. This CDR3 is CASSFLPGQGNNEQFF. CDR3 DNA sequence: TGTGCCAGCAGTTTCCTTCCGGGACAGGGGAACAATGAGCAGTTCTTC.

This rearrangement joins TRBV5-1 to TRBJ1-3; D call uncertain. Looked up from germline, CDR1 is SGHRS and CDR2 is YFSETQ. The ends were cut back, 0 bases at V and 4 bases at J, with 5 bases in the middle. There are 13 residues in the CDR3. CDR3 sequence: CASSLGTGNTIYF. The CDR3 DNA reads TGCGCCAGCAGCTTGGGAACGGGAAACACCATATATTTT.

The chain recombines TRBV12-3 or TRBV12-4 with TRBJ2-7; a weak D match, TRBD2 (6 bases). The CDR3 extends over 14 amino acids. Trimming took off 5 bases at V and 6 bases at J, with 17 bases between the two ends. CDR3 coding DNA: TGTGCCAGCAGTCCGGGCGGAGGGGTGGGCGAGCAGTACTTC. It translates to CASSPGGGVGEQYF.

The table lists this clonotype with many counts. The gene calls are TRBV7-8 and TRBJ2-1, with TRBD2 matching over 8 bases. CDR3 length equals 17 residues. CDR1 is SGHVS, CDR2 FQNEAQ, per germline. V dropped 0 bases and J dropped 4; count of bases not matched to a gene: 8. Here the CDR3 DNA reads TGTGCCAGCAGCTTAGCGCGGTTTAGCGGGATGTACAATGAGCAGTTCTTC. Amino acid sequence: CASSLARFSGMYNEQFF.

Only a few counts were recorded for this clonotype. This chain uses TRBV9 with TRBJ2-2, with D uncertain. V was pared by 3 bases and J by 1 base, with 16 bases between. This CDR3 contains 17 residues. Germline CDR1 and CDR2: SGDLS and YYNGEE. CDR3 DNA: TGTGCCAGCAGCGGACGGGTGATGGGGAAGAACACCGGGGAGCTGTTTTTT. This encodes CASSGRVMGKNTGELFF.

This clonotype was found a few times. The rearrangement links TRBV5-1 to TRBJ1-6; D is possibly TRBD1 (6 bases). The CDR3 totals 15 residues. Looked up from germline, CDR1 is SGHRS and CDR2 is YFSETQ. Between the trimmed V and J ends, which lost 5 bases and 8 bases, there was a span of 17 bases. The CDR3 sequence: CASSPGADGDSPLHF. The CDR3 DNA is TGCGCCAGCAGTCCGGGGGCTGACGGTGATTCACCCCTCCACTTT.

This clonotype was picked up a small number of times. V usage is TRBV27 and J usage is TRBJ2-7; 10 nucleotides match TRBD2. CDR1 is MNHEY and CDR2 is SMNVEV in the germline V gene (reference sequence). Trimming removed 4 bases from V and 0 bases from J; junction bases left unmatched: 3. This CDR3 spans 15 amino acids. The CDR3: CASSSRLAGSYEQYF. CDR3 nucleotide sequence: TGTGCCAGCAGTTCCCGACTAGCGGGCTCCTACGAGCAGTACTTC.

The chain is built from TRBV5-1 and TRBJ2-5; 9 bases are a match to TRBD1. CDR1 is SGHRS, CDR2 YFSETQ, per germline. The CDR3 has 15 residues. V dropped 1 base and J dropped 4; count of bases not matched to a gene: 5. The CDR3 DNA sequence: TGCGCCAGCAGCTTGTGGGACAGGGAATCAGAGACCCAGTACTTC. Its protein is CASSLWDRESETQYF. Filled out from reference TRBV5-1 and TRBJ2-5, the complete variable domain reads KAGVTQTPRYLIKTRGQQVTLSCSPISGHRSVSWYQQTPGQGLQFLFEYFSETQRNKGNFPGRFSGRQFSNSRSEMNVSTLELGDSALYLCASSLWDRESETQYFGPGTRLLVL.

The chain links TRBV20-1 to TRBJ2-1; the D is unclear. This CDR3 is built from 13 residues. The ends were cut back, 5 bases at V and 5 bases at J, with 13 bases in the middle. CDR1 and CDR2 (germline): DFQATT, SNEGSKA (reference sequence). CDR3 residues: CSARSSDNNEQFF. The CDR3 nucleotides read TGCAGTGCTCGGAGTTCCGACAACAATGAGCAGTTCTTC.

This clonotype was detected a few times. The chain joins TRBV6-6 to TRBJ2-7; 7 positions agree with TRBD1. The CDR3 consists of 14 residues. The J segment lost 0 bases and the V segment lost 7 bases, leaving 6 bases of the junction unmatched. From germline, CDR1 is MNHNY and CDR2 SVGAGI (reference sequence). CDR3 in DNA: TGTGCCAGCAACGATTGGGACAGCTCCTACGAGCAGTACTTC. It codes for CASNDWDSSYEQYF.

This chain connects TRBV6-6 to TRBJ1-1, with a weak D call TRBD1 (5 bases). V was pared by 0 bases and J by 7 bases, with 6 bases between. Germline lookup yields CDR1 MNHNY and CDR2 SVGAGI (reference sequence). This CDR3 has 12 amino acids. CDR3 region: CASSYSGGEAFF. The CDR3, as DNA: TGTGCCAGCAGTTACTCCGGGGGTGAAGCTTTCTTT.

A few counts support this clonotype. This chain uses TRBV12-3 or TRBV12-4 with TRBJ2-1; 11 bases map to TRBD2. The junction had 7 bases not matched to a gene; V was cut back by 5 bases and J by 7 bases. This CDR3 spans 15 amino acids. The DNA of the CDR3 is TGTGCCAGCAGTCTTAGCGGGGGGGCCGGTAATGAGCAGTTCTTC. Amino acid sequence: CASSLSGGAGNEQFF.

This clonotype was found many times. The gene calls are TRBV5-1 and TRBJ2-1, with 9 bases lining up with TRBD2. V shed 2 bases and J 6 bases; nucleotides not matched to a gene: 6. The CDR3 covers 15 residues. Germline-derived CDR1 and CDR2 are SGHRS and YFSETQ. The CDR3 bases are TGCGCCAGCAGCTTAGGCGCGGGGGGGCCCAATGAGCAGTTCTTC. Amino acid sequence: CASSLGAGGPNEQFF.

This clonotype was recorded a few times. The rearrangement joins TRBV12-3 or TRBV12-4 to TRBJ2-7; maybe TRBD2 (8 bases). CDR3 length: 16 residues. The V end was cut by 8 bases, the J end by 3 bases, with 23 bases between. CDR3 sequence (DNA): TGTGCCAGCCTACTAGGGGCGGGGGGACAGTTCTACGAGCAGTACTTC. It codes for CASLLGAGGQFYEQYF.

This sequence joins TRBV7-8 and TRBJ1-2; TRBD1 matches at 8 bases. Germline-derived CDR1 and CDR2 are SGHVS and FQNEAQ. CDR3 length equals 14 residues. V dropped 5 bases and J dropped 4; count of bases not matched to a gene: 6. This chain's CDR3 is CASSRQGYSYGYTF. CDR3 sequence (DNA): TGTGCCAGCAGCCGACAGGGGTATAGCTATGGCTACACCTTC.

Here the CDR3 DNA reads TGCGCCAGCAGCCAAGATCGGGAAGGAGACACCTATGGCTACACCTTC. Encoded protein: CASSQDREGDTYGYTF. The J gene is TRBJ1-2, the V gene TRBV4-1; D remains unclear. This CDR3 has 16 residues. Germline assignment: CDR1 MGHRA and CDR2 YSYEKL. V was trimmed by 0 bases and J by 4 bases, leaving 15 bases between them.

This clonotype was detected only a few times. The chain recombines TRBV18 with TRBJ2-5; D call uncertain. Germline values: CDR1 KGHSH, CDR2 LQKENI. The CDR3 extends over 13 amino acids. V lost 6 bases, J lost 3 bases, and 11 bases lay in between. The CDR3 region is CASSSRLEETQYF. In DNA, the CDR3 is TGTGCCAGCTCGTCCCGGTTGGAAGAGACCCAGTACTTC.

V and J are TRBV11-1 and TRBJ2-3, with D perhaps TRBD1 (6 bases). V was pared by 2 bases and J by 2 bases, with 17 bases between. The CDR3 consists of 17 residues. Germline assignment: CDR1 SGHAT and CDR2 FQDESV (reference sequence). In DNA form, the CDR3 reads TGTGCCAGCAGCTTATATGGGACATCGATCTCCACAGATACGCAGTATTTT. The encoded protein is CASSLYGTSISTDTQYF.